Below, 13 T cell receptor beta chains from the same sample are listed, as sequenced in a study of shared clonotypes between healthy human individuals. Repertoires were generated with immunoSEQ multiplex PCR, while TCRdb's copy carries only in-frame clones and drops some. Counted here are some 1 million clones, approximately 68% occurring once; the ten biggest clones make up 1.5%. Sequenced: memory CD4+ T cells sorted from blood. Regarding subset: CD45RA-negative fraction. Receptors were obtained from a man aged 18 to 30 in good health.

This clone was counted a few times. Distinct nucleotide sequences in the sample also encode this CDR3. The gene calls are TRBV18 and TRBJ2-1; no firm D call. Germline-derived CDR1 and CDR2 are KGHSH and LQKENI. The CDR3 extends over 13 amino acids. Trimming pared 0 bases from V and 1 base from J, leaving 1 base between. CDR3 nucleotides: TGTGCCAGCTCACCACCGTCCTACAATGAGCAGTTCTTC. Encoded protein: CASSPPSYNEQFF.

This chain uses TRBV5-1 with TRBJ1-3; D is perhaps TRBD1 (5 bases). With 4 bases removed from V and 0 bases from J, the gap between germline ends came to 8 bases. CDR1 and CDR2 (germline): SGHRS, YFSETQ. This CDR3 region has 14 residues. In DNA, the CDR3 is TGCGCCAGCAGCCCGACAGTCTCTGGAAACACCATATATTTT. Translating gives CASSPTVSGNTIYF.

This chain uses TRBV11-2 with TRBJ2-1, with D unclear. Trimming shortened V by 4 bases and J by 8 bases, and 18 bases separated the two germline ends. The CDR3 runs to 15 residues. Germline V gene data show CDR1 as SGHAT and CDR2 as FQNNGV. The CDR3 DNA reads as TGTGCCAGCAGCTCTCAGCTCATTCCCGAGGATGAGCAGTTCTTC. Its translation is CASSSQLIPEDEQFF.

The chain links TRBV25-1 to TRBJ2-1; 8 bases map to TRBD2. The junction had 2 bases not matched to a gene; V was cut back by 5 bases and J by 2 bases. The CDR3 is 14 amino acids. Germline V gene lookup returns CDR1 MGHDK and CDR2 SYGVNS. CDR3 region: CASSLAGPYNEQFF. The CDR3 nucleotides are TGTGCCAGCAGTTTAGCGGGGCCCTACAATGAGCAGTTCTTC.

The chain joins TRBV19 to TRBJ1-6; no reliable D call. This CDR3 spans 15 amino acids. Per germline, CDR1 LNHDA and CDR2 SQIVND (reference sequence). V shed 3 bases and J shed 6 bases, with 12 bases lying between them. CDR3 in DNA: TGTGCCAGTAGTATTGGGAGTGGTTTTAATTCACCCCTCCACTTT. The encoded protein is CASSIGSGFNSPLHF.

This rearrangement joins TRBV5-1 to TRBJ1-6; 8 positions match TRBD1. With 4 bases clipped from V and 10 bases from J, the junction kept 7 bases outside the gene matches. Germline-derived CDR1 and CDR2 are SGHRS and YFSETQ. This CDR3 comprises 14 residues. CDR3 residues: CASSIRQGISPLHF. The CDR3, as DNA: TGCGCCAGCAGCATTCGACAGGGGATATCACCCCTCCACTTT. Combining the CDR3 with reference TRBV5-1 and TRBJ1-6 gives the whole variable domain KAGVTQTPRYLIKTRGQQVTLSCSPISGHRSVSWYQQTPGQGLQFLFEYFSETQRNKGNFPGRFSGRQFSNSRSEMNVSTLELGDSALYLCASSIRQGISPLHFGNGTRLTVT.

The count of this clone is one. Relative to the germline gene, one junction end is altered; a read error may explain this. This rearrangement joins TRBV7-7 to TRBJ2-7; 7 bases line up with TRBD1. Germline V gene sequence: CDR1 SSHAT, CDR2 FNYEAQ (reference sequence). The CDR3 contains 15 residues. Here the CDR3 DNA reads TGTGCTAGCAGCTTAGGGCCAGACAGGGCCTACGAGCAGTACTTC. Its protein product is CASSLGPDRAYEQYF.

The chain recombines TRBV5-1 with TRBJ2-2; D ambiguous. The germline V gene has CDR1 SGHRS and CDR2 YFSETQ. Trimming took off 8 bases at V and 0 bases at J, with 11 bases between the two ends. The CDR3 spans 14 residues. The CDR3, as DNA: TGCGCCAGTGCTGACACCCCGAACACCGGGGAGCTGTTTTTT. The encoded protein is CASADTPNTGELFF.

V usage is TRBV7-8 and J usage is TRBJ1-4; D unresolved. V was trimmed by 1 base and J by 16 bases, leaving 16 bases between them. The CDR3 has 13 residues. Germline CDR1 reads SGHVS; CDR2 reads FQNEAQ. For the CDR3, the DNA is TGTGCCAGCAGCTTAGAGATTGGTAGGGCACAGTTTTTT. This gives the protein CASSLEIGRAQFF.

The chain couples TRBV4-1 to TRBJ2-3, with 7 bases aligning to TRBD2. This CDR3 has 16 residues. Per the germline V gene, CDR1 is MGHRA and CDR2 is YSYEKL. Unmatched junction bases numbered 8, after V lost 4 bases and J lost 1 base. For the CDR3, the DNA is TGCGCCAGCAGCCCAAGTATGCTAGCGGGCACAGATACGCAGTATTTT. This sequence encodes CASSPSMLAGTDTQYF.

The chain uses TRBV5-1 and TRBJ2-3; tentative D call: TRBD1 (6 bases). The V gene's germline CDR1 is SGHRS and CDR2 YFSETQ. Trimming stripped 4 bases from V and 6 bases from J, with 15 bases between. This CDR3 comprises 14 residues. CDR3 sequence reads: CASSPGGGRDTQYF. The CDR3 region has the DNA TGCGCCAGCAGCCCAGGTGGGGGCAGGGATACGCAGTATTTT.

The chain links TRBV4-1 to TRBJ2-1, with a possible D match to TRBD1 (6 bases). Germline lookup yields CDR1 MGHRA and CDR2 YSYEKL. Deletions cut 5 bases from V and 4 bases from J, with 15 bases between. This CDR3 is built from 15 residues. CDR3 bases: TGCGCCAGCAGCTCGCAGCCGGACAGTTACAATGAGCAGTTCTTC. Translation gives CASSSQPDSYNEQFF.

The V call is TRBV14, the J call TRBJ2-1, with TRBD1 identical over 8 bases. CDR1 is SGHDN and CDR2 is FVKESK in the germline V gene. Trimming removed 0 bases from V and 3 bases from J; junction bases left unmatched: 7. CDR3 length: 17 residues. The CDR3 protein is CASSQDLGTGGYNEQFF. As DNA, the CDR3 is TGTGCCAGCAGCCAAGATCTAGGCACAGGGGGCTACAATGAGCAGTTCTTC. The full variable domain, rest sourced from reference TRBV14 and TRBJ2-1, is EAGVTQFPSHSVIEKGQTVTLRCDPISGHDNLYWYRRVMGKEIKFLLHFVKESKQDESGMPNNRFLAERTGGTYSTLKVQPAELEDSGVYFCASSQDLGTGGYNEQFFGPGTRLTVL.